The 19 T cell receptor beta chains presented below share a single source sample, sequenced in a study of T cell clonality in common variable immunodeficiency. Sequencing was performed with immunoSEQ multiplex PCR; in TCRdb, only in-frame clones are kept and a portion is missing. Reported are approximately 30,000 clones, none seen only once; the ten largest carry 4% to 5.5%. Specimen: peripheral blood mononuclear cells. The origin of the receptors is a person aged 18 to 70 in good health.

This clone was detected ten times or more. The sequenced part of the CDR3 DNA is TGTGCCTGGAGGACTCCACTGGCGGGAGGGTACAATGAG. Translating it yields CAWRTPLAGGYNE. The full CDR3 reads CAWRTPLAGGYNEQFF. The chain carries TRBV30 and TRBJ2-1; TRBD2 aligns across 9 bases. The read ends 3 residues before the CDR3 terminus; that terminus is restored from the germline J gene. The CDR3 runs to 16 residues. CDR1 is GTSNPN and CDR2 is SVGIG in the germline V gene (reference sequence). Losses at the gene ends were 3 bases for V and 4 bases for J; bases not matched to a gene: 10.

Comments on this clone: The read falls 3 residues short of the CDR3 end, and the missing part is taken from the germline J gene. The chain uses TRBV7-3 and TRBJ2-1, with TRBD2 matching over 11 bases. CDR1 and CDR2 from the germline V gene are SGHTA and FQGTGA. The trim removed 1 base at V and 9 bases at J, leaving 5 bases unmatched. The CDR3 runs to 15 residues. Incomplete CDR3 DNA: TGTGCCAGCAGCTTAATTGGGACTAGCGGAGCTGAG. This sequence encodes CASSLIGTSGAE. The complete CDR3 reads CASSLIGTSGAEQFF. Based on the CDR3 plus reference TRBV7-3 and TRBJ2-1, the full variable domain is GAGVSQTPSNKVTEKGKYVELRCDPISGHTALYWYRQSLGQGPEFLIYFQGTGAADDSGLPNDRFFAVRPEGSVSTLKIQRTERGDSAVYLCASSLIGTSGAEQFFGPGTRLTVL.

This clone was seen ten or more times. The sequence runs out 3 residues before the end of the CDR3; the remainder is reconstructed from the germline J gene. This CDR3 is also generated by other DNA sequences in the sample. The chain joins TRBV18 to TRBJ1-3; 7 nucleotides agree with TRBD1. J lost 0 bases, V lost 2 bases, and 13 bases had no gene match. Germline V gene lookup returns CDR1 KGHSH and CDR2 LQKENI. The CDR3 totals 19 residues. The CDR3 loop is CASSPIRDSLSPSGNTIYF. CDR3 bases read: TGTGCCAGCTCACCAATCCGGGACAGCCTATCCCCCTCTGGAAACACC.

This clone turned up a few times. The CDR3 end is not reached by the read, which stops 3 residues before it; the germline J gene fills it in. This chain joins TRBV30 and TRBJ1-4; no firm D call. Trimming took off 4 bases at V and 8 bases at J, with 17 bases between the two ends. CDR1 is GTSNPN and CDR2 is SVGIG in the germline V gene (reference sequence). CDR3 size: 14 residues. The CDR3: CAWTTPGVEEKLFF. The CDR3 bases that were read are TGTGCCTGGACCACGCCGGGTGTAGAAGAAAAA.

This clone has at least ten counts. CDR3 residues: CASSQPLSLNTEAFF. The CDR3 bases that were read are TGCGCCAGCAGCCAACCCCTCTCCTTGAACACTGAA. This chain links TRBV4-1 with TRBJ1-1; D unclear. The DNA ends 3 residues before the CDR3 does, and the rest of the CDR3 is filled in from the germline J gene. CDR1 is MGHRA and CDR2 is YSYEKL in the germline V gene. V shed 2 bases and J shed 0 bases, with 10 bases lying between them. This CDR3 has 15 residues.

As for this clone: From the germline J gene comes the end of the CDR3, since the read stops 3 residues before it. This chain uses TRBV18 with TRBJ1-1; 8 positions agree with TRBD1. The CDR3 totals 14 residues. Per the germline V gene, CDR1 is KGHSH and CDR2 is LQKENI. Germline trimming cut 6 bases from V and 5 bases from J; bases unmatched to any gene: 8. The DNA read from the CDR3 is TGTGCCAGCTCTCAAGGACAGGGCGGTACTGAA. The encoded protein is CASSQGQGGTE. The CDR3 in its entirety is CASSQGQGGTEAFF.

This clone was recorded at least ten times. Coverage ceases 3 residues before the CDR3 finishes, and the germline J gene fills in the end. The chain employs TRBV5-3 and TRBJ1-2; D possibly corresponds to TRBD1 (6 bases). TRBV5-3 is an open reading frame, and its role is uncertain. Trimming cost V 4 bases and J 0 bases, with 19 bases left between them. The CDR3 spans 17 residues. The CDR3 spells CARSPLSQGTTNYGYTF. The part of the CDR3 DNA that was read is TGTGCCAGAAGCCCCCTTAGTCAGGGGACTACTAACTATGGC.

Concerning this clone: The read falls 3 residues short of the CDR3 end, and the missing part is taken from the germline J gene. The chain couples TRBV7-8 to TRBJ1-5; 7 nucleotides align to TRBD1. V was clipped by 3 bases and J by 7 bases; unmatched bases: 6. The germline CDR1 and CDR2 sequences are SGHVS and FQNEAQ. The CDR3 has 14 amino acids. The sequenced CDR3 bases are TGTGCCAGCAGCTTTCAACAGGGGAACCAGCCC. Its protein is CASSFQQGNQP. In full, the CDR3 reads CASSFQQGNQPQHF.

This clone was detected many times. The read stops 3 residues short of the end of the CDR3; the missing end is completed from the germline J gene. V usage is TRBV20-1 and J usage is TRBJ1-1; 7 bases are a match to TRBD1. Looked up from germline, CDR1 is DFQATT and CDR2 is SNEGSKA (reference sequence). This CDR3 is built from 11 residues. The CDR3 spells CSAGTGERAFF. Incomplete CDR3 DNA: TGCAGTGCTGGAACAGGGGAAAGG.

This clone was observed many times. The CDR3 goes on 3 residues after the read ends, and that part is filled in from the germline J gene. The chain uses TRBV14 and TRBJ2-7, with D perhaps matching TRBD1 (5 bases). Germline V gene lookup returns CDR1 SGHDN and CDR2 FVKESK. V was clipped by 4 bases and J by 6 bases, with 10 bases between them. This CDR3 is built from 12 residues. CDR3 loop: CASSRQGLEQYF. CDR3 DNA, as far as it was read: TGTGCCAGCAGCCGCCAGGGTCTCGAG.

In the case of this clone: The read halts 3 residues ahead of the CDR3 end, with the missing end drawn from the germline J gene. This chain links TRBV5-1 with TRBJ1-1; D possibly corresponds to TRBD1 (6 bases). Trimming pared 4 bases from V and 1 base from J, leaving 11 bases between. CDR1 and CDR2 (germline): SGHRS, YFSETQ. This CDR3 is 14 amino acids long. The CDR3 bases that were read are TGCGCCAGCAGCCTACCACAGGGGAACACTGAA. Its translation: CASSLPQGNTE. The complete CDR3 reads CASSLPQGNTEAFF.

This clone was counted many times. The CDR3 goes on 3 residues after the read ends, and that part is filled in from the germline J gene. The V and J genes are TRBV12-3 or TRBV12-4 and TRBJ2-1, with 10 positions matching TRBD2. The CDR3 runs to 18 residues. The junction had 13 bases not matched to a gene; V was cut back by 8 bases and J by 0 bases. The CDR3 region is CASGPTGTSEDSYNEQFF. CDR3 bases read: TGTGCCAGCGGTCCGACCGGGACTAGCGAAGACTCCTACAATGAG.

This clone occurred many times. The read gets to within 3 residues of the CDR3 end, and the germline J gene fills in the rest. This sequence joins TRBV10-1 and TRBJ2-1, with D possibly being TRBD1 (6 bases). V shed 8 bases and J shed 5 bases, with 13 bases lying between them. Germline V gives CDR1 WNHNN, CDR2 SYGVQD (reference sequence). This CDR3 region has 13 residues. CDR3 residues: CASGGRSHNEQFF. CDR3 DNA, as far as it was read: TGCGCCAGCGGGGGCAGATCCCACAATGAG.

This clone appeared many times. The CDR3 end lies 3 residues beyond the end of the read and is filled in from the germline J gene. V is TRBV5-1 and J is TRBJ2-5; the D gene is possibly TRBD2 (6 bases). The CDR3 consists of 14 residues. V lost 3 bases, J lost 0 bases, and 9 bases lay in between. Germline values: CDR1 SGHRS, CDR2 YFSETQ. The CDR3 reads CASSSAGNQETQYF. The part of the CDR3 DNA that was read is TGCGCCAGCAGCTCTGCGGGAAACCAAGAGACC.

This clone has ten or more counts. The read ends 3 residues before the CDR3 terminus; that terminus is restored from the germline J gene. The chain links TRBV20-1 to TRBJ2-6, with 7 bases matching TRBD1. From germline, CDR1 is DFQATT and CDR2 SNEGSKA (reference sequence). The CDR3 is 16 amino acids. The J segment lost 0 bases and the V segment lost 4 bases, leaving 6 bases of the junction unmatched. The CDR3 here is CSATKTGSSGANVLTF. Partial CDR3 DNA: TGCAGTGCTACTAAGACAGGGAGCTCTGGGGCCAACGTC.

This clone was seen more than once but under ten times. The CDR3 end falls 3 residues outside the read, so it is completed with the germline J gene. The chain links TRBV2 to TRBJ2-1; 10 nucleotides line up with TRBD1. The germline V gene encodes CDR1 SNHLY and CDR2 FYNNEI. Germline trimming cut 11 bases from V and 2 bases from J; bases unmatched to any gene: 12. CDR3 length equals 16 residues. Partial CDR3 DNA: TGTGCCGTCAAGACAGGGGGCGCAGGAACCTACAATGAG. It translates to CAVKTGGAGTYNE. The entire CDR3 sequence reads CAVKTGGAGTYNEQFF.

About this clone itself: The CDR3 end falls 3 residues outside the read, so it is completed with the germline J gene. The chain combines TRBV7-9 with TRBJ1-2; 7 bases are shared with TRBD1. Germline CDR1 SEHNR, CDR2 FQNEAQ (reference sequence). The CDR3 has 15 residues. Here the CDR3 reads CASQETGQSYNDYTF. The sequenced part of the CDR3 DNA is TGTGCCAGCCAGGAAACGGGACAGTCATACAATGAC.

Many counts were recorded for this clone. The CDR3 extends 3 residues past the end of the read, so its final part is completed from the germline J gene. This chain links TRBV18 with TRBJ2-7, with a tentative D call TRBD1 (6 bases). This CDR3 spans 13 amino acids. The V end lost 3 bases, the J end lost 2 bases, and 8 bases lay between the germline ends. Germline V gene data show CDR1 as KGHSH and CDR2 as LQKENI. CDR3 bases read: TGTGCCAGCTCACCCCAGGGGACCTACGAG. Protein product: CASSPQGTYE. Given in full, the CDR3 is CASSPQGTYEQYF.

This clone was seen many times. Incomplete CDR3 DNA: TGCGCCAGCAGCTTGGAATTTGATAGTCTATCCGGGGAG. This sequence encodes CASSLEFDSLSGE. The whole CDR3 sequence reads CASSLEFDSLSGELFF. The chain carries TRBV5-1 and TRBJ2-2; D not resolved. The read comes to an end 3 residues before the CDR3 does, leaving the germline J gene to fill in the end. In germline, CDR1 is SGHRS, CDR2 YFSETQ. V lost 0 bases and J lost 6, with 15 bases in between. The CDR3 sequence is 16 residues long.